This T cell receptor beta chain was sequenced in a study of cytomegalovirus exposure and HLA in healthy donors. Study at large: Among the roughly 400 donors who were genotyped, roughly 76% fell in the genetic ancestry cluster that is associated with self-reported Caucasian donors.

Germline V CDR1 and CDR2: MDHEN, SYDVKM. CDR3 length: 14 amino acids. V was clipped by 5 bases and J by 6 bases; unmatched bases: 9. The PCR employed 60 Vbeta primers together with 13 Jbeta primers. The table came from immunoSEQ multiplex PCR; TCRdb's copy has only in-frame clones and leaves some out. Of 90,000 to 100,000 clones listed, approximately 72% are singletons. The chain is built from TRBV28 and TRBJ1-2, with 7 bases matching TRBD1. The sample was PBMCs. This receptor was taken from a middle-aged woman in good health and CMV-seronegative. The CDR3 bases are TGTGCCAGCAGTGAACAGGGGAAATTGGATGGCTACACCTTC. It translates to CASSEQGKLDGYTF.